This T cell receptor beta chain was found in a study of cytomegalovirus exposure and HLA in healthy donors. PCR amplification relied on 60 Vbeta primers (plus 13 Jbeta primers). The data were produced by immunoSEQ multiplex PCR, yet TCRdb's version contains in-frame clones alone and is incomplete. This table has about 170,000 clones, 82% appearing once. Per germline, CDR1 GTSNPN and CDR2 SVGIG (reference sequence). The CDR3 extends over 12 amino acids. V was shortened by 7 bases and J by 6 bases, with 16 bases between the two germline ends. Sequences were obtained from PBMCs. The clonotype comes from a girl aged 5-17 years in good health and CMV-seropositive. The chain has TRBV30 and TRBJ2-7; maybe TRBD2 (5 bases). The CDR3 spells CALTTRRSEQYF. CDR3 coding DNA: TGTGCCTTGACAACACGGAGGAGCGAGCAGTACTTC.